This is a list of T cell receptor beta chains from one sample in a study of blood T cell repertoires in COVID-19. Using immunoSEQ multiplex PCR, the repertoire was profiled, and TCRdb retains in-frame clones only, with some absent. The table lists approximately 250,000 clones, about 88% of them singletons. The sequenced sample consisted of PBMCs or T cells enriched from blood (not recorded which). Source of these receptors: a young man with acute COVID-19. CDR3s include the opening cysteine and the closing phenylalanine or tryptophan. A D gene is named only where the DNA matches it firmly. A clone size is listed for some rows: how often the clone was seen (once, few, many), or a class if it is expanded.

D	V	size	J	CDR3	DNA
-	TRBV7-9	-	TRBJ1-1	CASRPTGANTEAFF	TGTGCCAGCAGACCAACAGGAGCGAACACTGAAGCTTTCTTT
-	TRBV5-4	once	TRBJ1-6	CASSPDAGGSSPLHF	TGTGCCAGCAGCCCCGACGCAGGAGGGAGTTCACCCCTCCACTTT
TRBD1	TRBV6-6	many	TRBJ1-2	CASSPGTGGRYGYTF	TGTGCCAGCAGCCCCGGGACAGGGGGAAGGTATGGCTACACCTTC
TRBD1	TRBV11-2	-	TRBJ2-6	CASGTGAGPGANVLTF	TGTGCCAGCGGGACAGGGGCAGGTCCCGGGGCCAACGTCCTGACTTTC
-	TRBV9	-	TRBJ1-3	CASSVAVFIQDSGNTIYF	TGTGCCAGCAGCGTAGCCGTTTTTATACAGGACTCTGGAAACACCATATATTTT
-	TRBV29-1	once	TRBJ1-4	CSAGAGGEKLFF	TGCAGCGCCGGGGCCGGGGGTGAAAAACTGTTTTTT
-	TRBV6-5	-	TRBJ1-1	CASRVRNTEAFF	TGTGCCAGCAGGGTCAGGAACACTGAAGCTTTCTTT
-	TRBV3-1/TRBV3-2	-	TRBJ1-5	CASSQDGGSSNQPQHF	TGTGCCAGCAGCCAAGATGGGGGGTCTAGCAATCAGCCCCAGCATTTT
TRBD2	TRBV7-9	once	TRBJ2-3	CASSPLAGRADTQYF	TGTGCCAGCAGCCCTCTAGCGGGGCGGGCAGATACGCAGTATTTT
TRBD1	TRBV19	-	TRBJ1-5	CASRGLGNQPQHF	TGTGCCAGCAGGGGGCTGGGGAATCAGCCCCAGCATTTT
TRBD1	TRBV19	-	TRBJ2-5	CASSIGGQQETQYF	TGTGCCAGTAGTATAGGGGGACAGCAAGAGACCCAGTACTTC
TRBD1	TRBV5-1	-	TRBJ1-4	CASSLTGGSEKLFF	TGCGCCAGCAGCTTGACAGGGGGGAGTGAAAAACTGTTTTTT
-	TRBV6-5	few	TRBJ1-3	CASSSQGSGNTIYF	TGTGCCAGCAGTTCACAGGGCTCTGGAAACACCATATATTTT
TRBD1	TRBV7-3	once	TRBJ2-2	CASSSGTAGELFF	TGTGCCAGCAGCTCCGGGACAGCTGGGGAGCTGTTTTTT
-	TRBV7-9	few	TRBJ1-6	CASSLPGQNSPLHF	TGTGCCAGCAGCTTACCAGGACAGAATTCACCCCTCCACTTT
-	TRBV7-6	-	TRBJ1-1	CASSLGLMNTEAFF	TGTGCCAGCAGCTTAGGGCTTATGAACACTGAAGCTTTCTTT
TRBD1	TRBV29-1	-	TRBJ1-2	CSVEDRWADRTYGYTF	TGCAGCGTTGAAGATCGTTGGGCGGACAGGACCTATGGCTACACCTTC
TRBD1	TRBV7-9	-	TRBJ1-6	CASTKTGGDSPLHF	TGTGCCAGCACCAAGACAGGGGGCGATTCACCCCTCCACTTT
-	TRBV27	once	TRBJ2-6	CASSLSGGSAGANVLTF	TGTGCCAGCAGTTTATCGGGAGGTTCCGCTGGGGCCAACGTCCTGACTTTC
-	TRBV5-1	-	TRBJ1-1	CASSLTSRWDTEAFF	TGTGCCAGCAGCTTAACTTCCAGGTGGGACACTGAAGCTTTCTTT
-	TRBV27	few	TRBJ1-1	CASRGLREWNTEAFF	TGTGCCAGCAGGGGACTGAGAGAATGGAACACTGAAGCTTTCTTT
-	TRBV11-3	-	TRBJ1-3	CASSSQAGNTIYF	TGTGCCAGCAGCTCCCAGGCTGGAAACACCATATATTTT
TRBD1	TRBV19	-	TRBJ2-5	CASSKGLGTGEMAQYF	TGTGCCAGTAGTAAGGGCCTAGGGACAGGAGAGATGGCCCAGTACTTC
-	TRBV27	-	TRBJ1-4	CASSRQINEKLFF	TGTGCCAGCAGCCGACAGATTAATGAAAAACTGTTTTTT
TRBD1	TRBV4-1	-	TRBJ1-1	CASSQTGNFLAFF	TGCGCCAGCAGCCAGACAGGGAATTTTCTGGCTTTCTTT
-	TRBV14	-	TRBJ1-1	CASSQASGGNTEAFF	TGTGCCAGCAGCCAAGCCTCCGGTGGGAACACTGAAGCTTTCTTT
-	TRBV24-1	-	TRBJ2-1	CATSDPPRGAHEQFF	TGTGCCACCAGTGACCCGCCGCGGGGCGCCCATGAGCAGTTCTTC
TRBD2	TRBV5-4	-	TRBJ2-4	CASSMGTSRNIQYF	TGTGCCAGCAGCATGGGGACTAGCAGGAACATTCAGTACTTC
TRBD1	TRBV4-2	once	TRBJ1-2	CASSPRTGNTYGYTF	TGTGCCAGCAGCCCTCGGACAGGGAATACCTATGGCTACACCTTC
-	TRBV7-2	-	TRBJ2-1	CASSPPTPYEQFF	TGTGCCAGCAGCCCCCCGACACCCTATGAGCAGTTCTTC
-	TRBV6-5	-	TRBJ1-1	CASSSLTANTEAFF	TGTGCCAGCAGTTCCCTGACAGCGAACACTGAAGCTTTCTTT
TRBD2	TRBV4-2	-	TRBJ2-3	CASSQEREGSDTQYF	TGTGCCAGCAGCCAAGAGCGGGAGGGCTCAGATACGCAGTATTTT
-	TRBV4-1	-	TRBJ1-5	CASSQDPGLAQPQHF	TGCGCCAGCAGCCAAGATCCAGGGCTGGCGCAGCCCCAGCATTTT
TRBD1	TRBV5-6	-	TRBJ2-4	CASSRRQGGIQYF	TGTGCCAGCAGCCGTCGACAGGGGGGCATTCAGTACTTC
TRBD2	TRBV10-2	once	TRBJ2-2	CASSGGDTGELFF	TGCGCCAGTAGCGGGGGGGATACCGGGGAGCTGTTTTTT
TRBD2	TRBV2	-	TRBJ2-2	CASSEASGGHTGELFF	TGTGCCAGCAGTGAAGCTAGCGGGGGGCACACCGGGGAGCTGTTTTTT
-	TRBV27	-	TRBJ1-5	CASRRLRGTTAIPGNQPQHF	TGTGCCAGCAGACGATTAAGGGGCACTACAGCGATCCCAGGCAATCAGCCCCAGCATTTT
TRBD2	TRBV6-4	-	TRBJ2-5	CASSVKAGGQETQYF	TGTGCCAGCAGTGTCAAAGCGGGGGGGCAAGAGACCCAGTACTTC
-	TRBV9	-	TRBJ1-3	CASSVEGRVFGGNTIYF	TGTGCCAGCAGCGTAGAGGGCAGGGTCTTTGGCGGAAACACCATATATTTT
TRBD1	TRBV2	once	TRBJ1-4	CASYPPRRTGGNEKLFF	TGTGCCAGCTACCCGCCTCGTCGGACAGGGGGTAATGAAAAACTGTTTTTT
TRBD1	TRBV7-9	-	TRBJ1-1	CASSLATGQGLLGFF	TGTGCCAGCAGCTTAGCGACGGGACAGGGTTTACTGGGTTTCTTT
TRBD1	TRBV6-2/TRBV6-3	few	TRBJ1-5	CASSSNTGGQGHQPQHF	TGTGCCAGCAGTTCTAATACCGGCGGACAGGGGCATCAGCCCCAGCATTTT
-	TRBV6-5	-	TRBJ1-1	CASRMVGLNTEAFF	TGTGCCAGCCGAATGGTGGGGCTGAACACTGAAGCTTTCTTT
TRBD1	TRBV6-5	-	TRBJ1-2	CASRLTGGPSGYTF	TGTGCCAGCAGGCTGACAGGGGGGCCATCTGGCTACACCTTC
-	TRBV5-1	-	TRBJ1-6	CASSPRTGGPNSPLHF	TGTGCCAGCAGCCCAAGGACTGGAGGACCCAATTCACCCCTCCACTTT
-	TRBV3-1/TRBV3-2	-	TRBJ1-1	CASSQGGMGNTEAFF	TGTGCCAGCAGCCAAGGCGGGATGGGGAACACTGAAGCTTTCTTT
TRBD1	TRBV15	-	TRBJ1-6	CATSRDRHSPLHF	TGTGCCACCAGCAGGGACAGGCATTCACCCCTCCACTTT
TRBD2	TRBV5-1	-	TRBJ2-5	CASSSAGGPETQYF	TGCGCCAGCAGCTCGGCGGGGGGGCCAGAGACCCAGTACTTC
TRBD2	TRBV7-6	-	TRBJ2-3	CASRPGVAGGSSTDTQYF	TGTGCCAGCAGACCCGGGGTAGCGGGGGGATCTAGCACAGATACGCAGTATTTT
TRBD1	TRBV11-2	once	TRBJ1-3	CASSRPGGGNTIYF	TGTGCCAGCAGCCGCCCAGGGGGAGGAAACACCATATATTTT
-	TRBV18	-	TRBJ2-3	CASSPQLNSYNTDTQYF	TGTGCCAGCTCACCCCAACTTAACAGTTATAACACAGATACGCAGTATTTT
TRBD2	TRBV28	many	TRBJ2-3	CASSPTGTSDTDTQYF	TGTGCCAGCAGTCCCACCGGGACTAGCGACACAGATACGCAGTATTTT
-	TRBV6-5	-	TRBJ1-6	CASSPRTQSPLHF	TGTGCCAGCAGTCCGCGGACACAATCACCCCTCCACTTT
-	TRBV24-1	-	TRBJ2-1	CATSVLEAEQFF	TGTGCCACCAGTGTTTTGGAAGCTGAGCAGTTCTTC
TRBD2	TRBV10-2	-	TRBJ2-1	CASRVKSSGKDEQFF	TGCGCCAGCCGCGTGAAGAGTAGCGGGAAGGATGAGCAGTTCTTC
-	TRBV20-1	-	TRBJ1-5	CSASGGIEPQHF	TGCAGTGCTAGTGGAGGGATCGAGCCCCAGCATTTT
-	TRBV7-9	once	TRBJ1-3	CASSLAQTGLYF	TGTGCCAGCAGCTTAGCACAGACAGGCCTATATTTT
TRBD1	TRBV28	-	TRBJ1-6	CASSLGQGYRSPLHF	TGTGCCAGCAGTTTGGGACAGGGTTATCGTTCACCCCTCCACTTT
-	TRBV27	once	TRBJ2-2	CASSPTNTGELFF	TGTGCCAGCAGTCCAACGAACACCGGGGAGCTGTTTTTT
-	TRBV6-5	-	TRBJ2-5	CASSSPGRARETQYF	TGTGCCAGCAGTTCCCCCGGGCGGGCGCGAGAGACCCAGTACTTC